A selection of T cell receptor beta chains follows, all from one sample in a study of OX40 agonist ivuxolimab in advanced cancers. Produced via immunoSEQ multiplex PCR; TCRdb's table is partial and in-frame only. The sample includes 80,000 to 100,000 clones, around 90% seen only once; the top ten take around 0.33%. This material consisted of CD4+ or CD8+ T cells sorted from blood, taken in a trial of the OX40 agonist ivuxolimab. The receptors stem from an adult with an advanced solid tumor such as melanoma, head and neck, liver or kidney cancer. The CDR3 runs from the conserved cysteine through the conserved F or W. Fields, in order: clone size, CDR3 length, D gene, V gene, J gene, CDR3 DNA, CDR3 protein. A D gene is named only where the DNA matches it firmly. Rows may omit the clone size; those that give it use once, few, many or a size class.

NA,18,TRBD1,TRBV6-7,TRBJ1-1,TGTGCCAGCAGTTACAAGGCTTCGACAGGGGAGGGAAACACTGAAGCTTTCTTT,CASSYKASTGEGNTEAFF
NA,14,NA,TRBV7-2,TRBJ1-1,TGTGCCAGCAGCTTAAGGGGAATCCATGTTGACGCTTTCTTT,CASSLRGIHVDAFF
NA,20,NA,TRBV21-1,TRBJ1-4,TGTGCCAGCAGCCTCCGGGACAGGGACCCTTTAAGAGACCCTAATGAAAAACTGTTTTTT,CASSLRDRDPLRDPNEKLFF
NA,13,NA,TRBV5-4,TRBJ2-1,TGTGCCAGCAGTTCTACTCCGCGCAATGAGCAGTTCTTC,CASSSTPRNEQFF
once,13,NA,TRBV28,TRBJ1-1,TGTGCCAGCAGTTTTTCAGGGAACACTGAAGCTTTCTTT,CASSFSGNTEAFF
NA,12,NA,TRBV6-5,TRBJ2-1,TGTGCCGTCAGGGGGGAATACAATGAGCAGTTCTTC,CAVRGEYNEQFF
NA,13,NA,TRBV28,TRBJ1-2,TGTGCCAGCAGTTTTCAGGGACCGCGGGGCTACACCTTC,CASSFQGPRGYTF
NA,13,NA,TRBV5-6,TRBJ2-1,TGTGCCAGCAGCCCTGGAGAGCGCGATGAGCAGTTCTTC,CASSPGERDEQFF
NA,13,NA,TRBV7-2,TRBJ2-7,TGTGCCAGCAGCAAACAGGGAGTTCGGGAGCAGTACTTC,CASSKQGVREQYF
NA,12,NA,TRBV18,TRBJ2-7,TGTGCCAGCTCACGAGCCTCCTACGAGCAGTACTTC,CASSRASYEQYF
NA,15,NA,TRBV27,TRBJ1-6,TGTGCCAGCAGTTTTCAGGGGCCATATGATTCACCCCTCCACTTT,CASSFQGPYDSPLHF
NA,14,NA,TRBV5-1,TRBJ1-2,TGCGCCAGCAGCTTGGATCAGTCGAACTATGGCTACACCTTC,CASSLDQSNYGYTF
NA,16,NA,TRBV5-4,TRBJ2-1,TGTGCCAGCAGCTTGGGATCAGGGAACTCCTACAATGAGCAGTTCTTC,CASSLGSGNSYNEQFF
NA,14,TRBD1,TRBV7-2,TRBJ1-2,TGTGCCAGCAGCTGGGACAGGGGTAGCTATGGCTACACCTTC,CASSWDRGSYGYTF
NA,14,NA,TRBV25-1,TRBJ2-2,TGTGCCAGCAGTGAATATCTCGCGGTCGGTAAGCTGTTTTTT,CASSEYLAVGKLFF
NA,11,NA,TRBV28,TRBJ1-2,TGTGCCAGCAGAGCCCTCTATGGCTACACCTTC,CASRALYGYTF
NA,13,NA,TRBV5-1,TRBJ2-3,TGCGCCAGCAGCTTCCCACGCACAGATACGCAGTATTTT,CASSFPRTDTQYF
once,16,TRBD1,TRBV7-2,TRBJ2-7,TGTGCCAGCAGCCGTCAGCCGGGACAGGGAGTCGGCGAGCAGTACTTC,CASSRQPGQGVGEQYF
NA,15,TRBD2,TRBV5-1,TRBJ2-1,TGCGCCAGCAGCTTTAGCGGGGGTACCAACAATGAGCAGTTCTTC,CASSFSGGTNNEQFF
once,18,NA,TRBV6-1,TRBJ2-6,TGTGCCAGCAGTGAAGACAGGGTAGTCGGGTCTGGGGCCAACGTCCTGACTTTC,CASSEDRVVGSGANVLTF
NA,15,TRBD1,TRBV14,TRBJ1-2,TGTGCCAGCAGCCAAGCTTATACAGGGGGAGGTGGCTACACCTTC,CASSQAYTGGGGYTF
NA,13,NA,TRBV28,TRBJ2-5,TGTGCCAGCATGGTAACTGTTTACGAGACCCAGTACTTC,CASMVTVYETQYF
NA,14,NA,TRBV6-4,TRBJ1-3,TGTGCCAGCAGTCAACAGGGCGCTGGAAACACCATATATTTT,CASSQQGAGNTIYF
once,13,NA,TRBV28,TRBJ1-1,TGTGCCAGCAGTCGGGGGCTGAACACTGAAGCTTTCTTT,CASSRGLNTEAFF
once,15,NA,TRBV6-1,TRBJ2-7,TGTGCCAGCAGTGACACTCGGTCCGCTCCTTACGAGCAGTACTTC,CASSDTRSAPYEQYF
once,15,NA,TRBV6-5,TRBJ1-1,TGTGCCAGCAGTTTAGGACAGCTAATGAACACTGAAGCTTTCTTT,CASSLGQLMNTEAFF
NA,13,NA,TRBV28,TRBJ1-4,TGTGCCAGCAGTTCGGGAGGGGGACCGACTGAATTTTTT,CASSSGGGPTEFF
NA,16,TRBD1,TRBV15,TRBJ2-3,TGTGCCACCAGCAGGGAGAGGGACAGGTACACAGATACGCAGTATTTT,CATSRERDRYTDTQYF
NA,16,TRBD2,TRBV18,TRBJ2-3,TGTGCCAGCTCACGCTTAGCGGGAGCTACCCCAGATACGCAGTATTTT,CASSRLAGATPDTQYF
NA,14,NA,TRBV16,TRBJ2-3,TGTGCCAGCAGCCAAGAAAGGTATTTGAATACGCAGTATTTT,CASSQERYLNTQYF
once,14,NA,TRBV7-2,TRBJ1-5,TGTGCCAGCAGCTTCTCTAATAGCAATCAGCCCCAGCATTTT,CASSFSNSNQPQHF
NA,18,NA,TRBV7-9,TRBJ2-1,TGTGCCAGCATGTCAGCGGTTCCAGGGCGCCGAACCTACAATGAGCAGTTCTTC,CASMSAVPGRRTYNEQFF
NA,12,TRBD2,TRBV5-1,TRBJ2-7,TGCGCCAGCAGCGACGAGCGGGGGAAGCAGTACTTC,CASSDERGKQYF
NA,16,NA,TRBV7-9,TRBJ2-7,TGTGCCAGCAGCCACAGACTAGGTGGGGGCTCCTACGAGCAGTACTTC,CASSHRLGGGSYEQYF
NA,13,TRBD1,TRBV18,TRBJ1-2,TGTGCCAGCTCACTTCCCACAGGGGCTGGCTACACCTTC,CASSLPTGAGYTF
NA,16,NA,TRBV2,TRBJ1-5,TGTGCCAGCAGTGGGGGGGGCAGGGTGGTCAATCAGCCCCAGCATTTT,CASSGGGRVVNQPQHF
NA,13,NA,TRBV6-5,TRBJ2-7,TGTGCCAGCAGTCCCGGGACTGCACAAAAGCAGTACTTC,CASSPGTAQKQYF
NA,16,TRBD2,TRBV7-2,TRBJ2-5,TGTGCCAGCAGCATTCTGGGACTAGCGGGAGCGGAGACCCAGTACTTC,CASSILGLAGAETQYF